This T cell receptor (beta chain) is drawn from a study of vaccination effects on CD4 cells after COVID-19. On this clone: Its specificity is unknown.

Some clones are missing from TCRdb's copy, which holds only in-frame ones; the method was immunoSEQ multiplex PCR. The sample lists around 25,000 clones; approximately 80% were seen once. Viral peptide pool expansion of antigen-specific CD4+ T cells preceded sequencing in the ViraFEST assay. Isolation of CD4+ T cells took place after more than 9 days of culture. The person acquired a PCR-confirmed SARS-CoV-2 infection between March and December 2020. Wells each received 1.8 million or so PBMC, cultured with roughly 9.4 IU/ml IL-2 and roughly 9.3 ug/ml peptides. The CDR3 covers 15 residues. Germline values: CDR1 GTSNPN, CDR2 SVGIG (reference sequence). V shed 8 bases and J 6 bases; nucleotides not matched to a gene: 16.

This chain connects TRBV30 to TRBJ2-3; 8 nucleotides align to TRBD2. Source: CD4+ T cells from PBMCs cultured with HCoV-NL63 spike peptides, taken before COVID-19 vaccination. This receptor was taken from a human donor who had a prior SARS-CoV-2 infection. The CDR3 loop is CAGAEAGAYTDTQYF. The CDR3 bases are TGTGCCGGCGCTGAAGCGGGAGCGTACACGGATACGCAGTATTTT.